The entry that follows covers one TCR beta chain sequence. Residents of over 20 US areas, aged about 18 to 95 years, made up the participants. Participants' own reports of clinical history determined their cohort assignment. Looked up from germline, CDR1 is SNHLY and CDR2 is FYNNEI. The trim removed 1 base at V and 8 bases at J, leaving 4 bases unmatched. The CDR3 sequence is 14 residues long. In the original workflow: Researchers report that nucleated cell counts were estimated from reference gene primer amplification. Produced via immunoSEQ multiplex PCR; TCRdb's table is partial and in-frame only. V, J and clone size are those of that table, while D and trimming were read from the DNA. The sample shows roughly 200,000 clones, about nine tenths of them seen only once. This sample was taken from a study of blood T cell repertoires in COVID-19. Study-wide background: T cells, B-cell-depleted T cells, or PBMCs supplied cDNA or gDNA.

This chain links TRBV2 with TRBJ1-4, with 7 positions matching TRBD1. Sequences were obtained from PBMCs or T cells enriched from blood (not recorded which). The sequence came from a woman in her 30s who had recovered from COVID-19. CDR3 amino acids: CASSEGGRGEKLFF. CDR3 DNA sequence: TGTGCCAGCAGTGAAGGGGGCAGGGGGGAAAAACTGTTTTTT.